The present T cell receptor (beta chain) was sequenced within a study of beta chain features in type 1 diabetes. Expressed TCRB transcripts got sequenced, as all isolated RNA was reverse transcribed. The average output of naive, central memory and regulatory T cell samples was about 3.57 million reads. Data came from immunoSEQ multiplex PCR; TCRdb stores just in-frame clones and leaves some out. The data contain 550,000 to 850,000 clones, 10% to 15% of them singletons. As for this clone: The antigen is unknown.

Purity exceeded 95% in all sorted populations. Germline CDR1 and CDR2: SGHNT and YYREEE (reference sequence). The V gene end was trimmed by 3 bases and the J gene end by 0 bases; junction bases not matched to a gene: 3. CDR3 size: 18 residues. Findings and limits, study-wide: Type 1 diabetes patients showed a moderate but significant shortening of TCRB CDR3s in all four CD4+ subsets. PCR, the amplification step, might favor shorter templates, equally in patients and controls.

This sequence originates from a man younger than 30 with type 1 diabetes. Sequencing was performed on naive CD4+ T cells from blood. The chain carries TRBV5-4 and TRBJ2-2; 15 nucleotides match TRBD2. The CDR3 reads CASSSGLAGGPNTGELFF. In nucleotides, the CDR3 is TGTGCCAGCAGCTCGGGACTAGCGGGGGGACCGAACACCGGGGAGCTGTTTTTT. The full variable domain, in which reference TRBV5-4 and TRBJ2-2 provide the parts outside the CDR3, is ETGVTQSPTHLIKTRGQQVTLRCSSQSGHNTVSWYQQALGQGPQFIFQYYREEENGRGNFPPRFSGLQFPNYSSELNVNALELDDSALYLCASSSGLAGGPNTGELFFGEGSRLTVL.